This record looks at one T cell receptor beta chain sequence and its context. These data are taken from a study of control samples from healthy donors and cancer patients. Assay: immunoSEQ multiplex PCR; the TCRdb copy retains only in-frame clones and omits some. Of 75,000 to 80,000 clones in the sample, around 90% were seen once. The sequence was obtained from a woman in her forties or fifties with colorectal cancer. Source material: PBMCs.

CDR3 region: CASSFQGSGANVLTF. CDR3 bases: TGTGCCAGCAGCTTTCAGGGCTCTGGGGCCAACGTCCTGACTTTC. The J gene is TRBJ2-6, the V gene TRBV6-2 or TRBV6-3, with D perhaps matching TRBD1 (5 bases). CDR1 is MNHEY and CDR2 is SVGEGT in the germline V gene. CDR3 length equals 15 residues. Trimming took off 6 bases at V and 0 bases at J, with 9 bases between the two ends.